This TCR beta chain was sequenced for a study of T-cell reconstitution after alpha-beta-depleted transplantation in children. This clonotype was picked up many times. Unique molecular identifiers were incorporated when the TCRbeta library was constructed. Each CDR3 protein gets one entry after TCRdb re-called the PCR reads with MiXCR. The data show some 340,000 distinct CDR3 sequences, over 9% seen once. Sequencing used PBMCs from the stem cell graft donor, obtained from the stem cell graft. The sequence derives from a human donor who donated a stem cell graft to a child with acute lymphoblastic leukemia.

Here the CDR3 DNA reads TGTGCCACCAGCAGAGTGCCTAGCGGCGAAGAGACCCAGTACTTC. It translates to CATSRVPSGEETQYF. The V and J genes are TRBV15 and TRBJ2-5, with TRBD2 matching 7 bases. The CDR3 covers 15 residues. V was clipped by 1 base and J by 3 bases; unmatched bases: 5. Germline values: CDR1 LNHNV, CDR2 YYDKDF (reference sequence).